Below, 15 T cell receptor beta chains from the same sample are listed, as sequenced in a study of blood T cell repertoires in COVID-19. The method was immunoSEQ multiplex PCR; TCRdb's version includes in-frame clones alone and lacks a portion of them. The sample yields about 120,000 clones, more than 85% seen once. The sample consisted of peripheral blood. The receptor source for this set is a man aged 55 to 69 with COVID-19, enrolled during active disease.

The chain recombines TRBV3-1 (or the pseudogene TRBV3-2) with TRBJ2-1, with D unclear. Germline CDR1 and CDR2: LGHDT and YNNKEL (reference sequence). Trimming took off 4 bases at V and 7 bases at J, with 14 bases between the two ends. The CDR3 extends over 14 amino acids. The CDR3: CASSPSSLVNEQFF. In DNA, the CDR3 is TGTGCCAGCAGCCCCTCATCCCTAGTGAATGAGCAGTTCTTC.

The chain links TRBV5-5 to TRBJ2-2; unclear D gene. CDR3 length: 14 residues. The germline V gene has CDR1 SGHKS and CDR2 YYEKEE (reference sequence). V was shortened by 3 bases and J by 1 base, with 7 bases between the two germline ends. The CDR3 protein is CASSSFLNTGELFF. For the CDR3, the DNA is TGTGCCAGCAGCTCGTTCTTGAACACCGGGGAGCTGTTTTTT. Combining the CDR3 with reference TRBV5-5 and TRBJ2-2 gives the whole variable domain DAGVTQSPTHLIKTRGQQVTLRCSPISGHKSVSWYQQVLGQGPQFIFQYYEKEERGRGNFPDRFSARQFPNYSSELNVNALLLGDSALYLCASSSFLNTGELFFGEGSRLTVL.

V usage is TRBV10-3 and J usage is TRBJ1-3, with TRBD1 matching 7 bases. The CDR3 length is 16 residues. Looked up from germline, CDR1 is ENHRY and CDR2 is SYGVKD. V shed 0 bases and J 1 base; nucleotides not matched to a gene: 3. This chain's CDR3 is CAISESGRGSGNTIYF. CDR3 bases: TGTGCCATCAGTGAGTCGGGCAGGGGGTCTGGAAACACCATATATTTT.

The chain recombines TRBV7-9 with TRBJ2-7, with 7 bases identical to TRBD1. J gave up 5 bases and V 5 bases, and 6 bases lay outside the gene matches. Per germline, CDR1 SEHNR and CDR2 FQNEAQ (reference sequence). The CDR3 contains 13 residues. Here the CDR3 reads CASSHGTANEQYF. The CDR3 DNA is TGTGCCAGCAGCCATGGGACAGCAAACGAGCAGTACTTC. Based on the CDR3 plus reference TRBV7-9 and TRBJ2-7, the full variable domain is DTGVSQNPRHKITKRGQNVTFRCDPISEHNRLYWYRQTLGQGPEFLTYFQNEAQLEKSRLLSDRFSAERPKGSFSTLEIQRTEQGDSAMYLCASSHGTANEQYFGPGTRLTVT.

The chain has TRBV2 and TRBJ2-3; D might be TRBD2 (7 bases). The CDR3 has 11 amino acids. Germline V gives CDR1 SNHLY, CDR2 FYNNEI. The V end lost 10 bases, the J end lost 5 bases, and 10 bases lay between the germline ends. The CDR3 DNA is TGTGCCAAGGGGGGGGGAGATACGCAGTATTTT. This codes for CAKGGGDTQYF.

The chain employs TRBV30 and TRBJ1-5; D gene uncertain. Trimming took 2 bases from V and 6 from J, leaving 17 bases between them. The CDR3 is 15 amino acids. Germline V CDR1 and CDR2: GTSNPN, SVGIG (reference sequence). The CDR3 nucleotides are TGTGCCTGGAGTCCTCGTGGCGGGGTGACTCAGCCCCAGCATTTT. Translating gives CAWSPRGGVTQPQHF.

The V call is TRBV27, the J call TRBJ1-1, with D uncertain. Trimming stripped 7 bases from V and 0 bases from J, with 12 bases between. CDR3 length: 14 residues. Looked up from germline, CDR1 is MNHEY and CDR2 is SMNVEV (reference sequence). Written as DNA, the CDR3 is TGTGCCAGCACACCAGGATACATGAACACTGAAGCTTTCTTT. Translation gives CASTPGYMNTEAFF.

This chain joins TRBV2 and TRBJ1-5, with a tentative D call TRBD1 (5 bases). The CDR3 spans 15 residues. V shed 7 bases and J shed 4 bases, with 17 bases lying between them. Germline-derived CDR1 and CDR2 are SNHLY and FYNNEI. CDR3 in DNA: TGTGCCAGCACCAGGGAGGCCACCTCTAATCAGCCCCAGCATTTT. Translating it yields CASTREATSNQPQHF. The full variable domain, with the rest looked up from reference TRBV2 and TRBJ1-5, is EPEVTQTPSHQVTQMGQEVILRCVPISNHLYFYWYRQILGQKVEFLVSFYNNEISEKSEIFDDQFSVERPDGSNFTLKIRSTKLEDSAMYFCASTREATSNQPQHFGDGTRLSIL.

This chain joins TRBV7-9 and TRBJ1-4; 9 nucleotides agree with TRBD1. Germline V gives CDR1 SEHNR, CDR2 FQNEAQ (reference sequence). The CDR3 has 16 residues. V gave up 5 bases and J gave up 7 bases; unmatched junction bases: 11. The CDR3 sequence: CASSTDRQGVGEKLFF. In DNA, the CDR3 is TGTGCCAGCAGCACCGATCGACAGGGGGTGGGTGAAAAACTGTTTTTT.

The J gene is TRBJ1-1, the V gene TRBV10-1; no clear D. V lost 2 bases and J 8 bases, leaving 9 bases between the germline ends. This CDR3 contains 12 residues. Germline CDR1 WNHNN, CDR2 SYGVQD (reference sequence). The CDR3 here is CASSEGNVEAFF. The CDR3 region has the DNA TGCGCCAGCAGTGAGGGCAACGTGGAAGCTTTCTTT.

The chain has TRBV7-2 and TRBJ2-7; 8 bases align to TRBD1. Trimming at V came to 1 base and at J to 7 bases, leaving 6 bases not matched to a gene. The CDR3 length is 14 residues. CDR1 and CDR2 from the germline V gene are SGHTA and FQGNSA. CDR3 protein: CASSLDRGTGEQYF. Written as DNA, the CDR3 is TGTGCCAGCAGCTTAGACAGGGGGACGGGGGAGCAGTACTTC. Full variable domain (missing parts from reference TRBV7-2 and TRBJ2-7): GAGVSQSPSNKVTEKGKDVELRCDPISGHTALYWYRQSLGQGLEFLIYFQGNSAPDKSGLPSDRFSAERTGGSVSTLTIQRTQQEDSAVYLCASSLDRGTGEQYFGPGTRLTVT.

The rearrangement joins TRBV5-4 to TRBJ1-2; the match to TRBD1 covers 7 bases. Trimming took 0 bases from V and 5 from J; bases not matched to a gene: 10. Germline CDR1 reads SGHNT; CDR2 reads YYREEE (reference sequence). The CDR3 runs to 16 residues. The CDR3 DNA reads TGTGCCAGCAGCTTGGATGTGGGGAACAGGGGATATGGCTACACCTTC. Translating it yields CASSLDVGNRGYGYTF. Based on the CDR3 plus reference TRBV5-4 and TRBJ1-2, the full variable domain is ETGVTQSPTHLIKTRGQQVTLRCSSQSGHNTVSWYQQALGQGPQFIFQYYREEENGRGNFPPRFSGLQFPNYSSELNVNALELDDSALYLCASSLDVGNRGYGYTFGSGTRLTVV.

J is TRBJ1-3 and V is TRBV7-2; no definite D call. Between the trimmed V and J ends, which lost 5 bases and 3 bases, there was a span of 14 bases. Germline lookup yields CDR1 SGHTA and CDR2 FQGNSA. The CDR3 runs 15 residues. CDR3 loop: CASSTSHGSGNTIYF. The CDR3, as DNA: TGTGCCAGCAGCACGTCCCACGGGAGTGGAAACACCATATATTTT.

The rearrangement links TRBV5-1 to TRBJ1-1; 7 bases align to TRBD1. CDR1 and CDR2 (germline): SGHRS, YFSETQ. Losses at the gene ends were 4 bases for V and 5 bases for J; bases not matched to a gene: 8. CDR3 size: 14 residues. Written as DNA, the CDR3 is TGCGCCAGCAGCCAAGACAGGGCAGGGACTGAAGCTTTCTTT. Its translation is CASSQDRAGTEAFF.

This chain uses TRBV19 with TRBJ1-2; D may be TRBD1 (5 bases). Germline V gene sequence: CDR1 LNHDA, CDR2 SQIVND (reference sequence). The CDR3 is made up of 14 amino acids. Trimming shortened V by 9 bases and J by 2 bases, and 16 bases separated the two germline ends. CDR3 nucleotides: TGTGCCAGCCGAAAGACAGCTCTGAACTATGGCTACACCTTC. Its protein product is CASRKTALNYGYTF. Full variable domain (remainder filled in from reference TRBV19 and TRBJ1-2): DGGITQSPKYLFRKEGQNVTLSCEQNLNHDAMYWYRQDPGQGLRLIYYSQIVNDFQKGDIAEGYSVSREKKESFPLTVTSAQKNPTAFYLCASRKTALNYGYTFGSGTRLTVV.